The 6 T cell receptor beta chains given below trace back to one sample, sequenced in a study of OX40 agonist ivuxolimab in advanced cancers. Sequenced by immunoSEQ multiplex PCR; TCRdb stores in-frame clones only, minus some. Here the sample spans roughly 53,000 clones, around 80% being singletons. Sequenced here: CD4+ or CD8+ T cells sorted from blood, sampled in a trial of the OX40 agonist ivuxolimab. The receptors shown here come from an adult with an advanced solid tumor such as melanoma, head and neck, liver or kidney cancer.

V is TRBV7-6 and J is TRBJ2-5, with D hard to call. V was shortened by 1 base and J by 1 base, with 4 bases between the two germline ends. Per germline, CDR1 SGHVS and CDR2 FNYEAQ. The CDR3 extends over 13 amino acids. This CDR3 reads CASSLGTQETQYF. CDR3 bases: TGTGCCAGCAGCTTAGGGACCCAAGAGACCCAGTACTTC.

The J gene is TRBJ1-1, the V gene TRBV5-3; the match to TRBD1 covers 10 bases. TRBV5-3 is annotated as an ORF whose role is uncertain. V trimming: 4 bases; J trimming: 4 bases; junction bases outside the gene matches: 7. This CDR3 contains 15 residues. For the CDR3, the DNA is TGTGCCAGAAGCGGCAGGACAGGGGGATTCACTGAAGCTTTCTTT. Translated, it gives CARSGRTGGFTEAFF.

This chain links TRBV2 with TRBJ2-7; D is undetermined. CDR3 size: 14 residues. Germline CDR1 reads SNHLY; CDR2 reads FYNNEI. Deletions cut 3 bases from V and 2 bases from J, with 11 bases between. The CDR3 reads CASSDSQRPYEQYF. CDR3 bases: TGTGCCAGCAGTGATAGCCAGAGACCCTACGAGCAGTACTTC.

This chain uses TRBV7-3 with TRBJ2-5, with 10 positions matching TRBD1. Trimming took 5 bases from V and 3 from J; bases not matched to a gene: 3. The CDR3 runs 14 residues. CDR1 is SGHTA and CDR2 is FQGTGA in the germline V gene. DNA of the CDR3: TGTGCCAGCAGCCCCGGGACAGGGGAAGAGACCCAGTACTTC. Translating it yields CASSPGTGEETQYF.

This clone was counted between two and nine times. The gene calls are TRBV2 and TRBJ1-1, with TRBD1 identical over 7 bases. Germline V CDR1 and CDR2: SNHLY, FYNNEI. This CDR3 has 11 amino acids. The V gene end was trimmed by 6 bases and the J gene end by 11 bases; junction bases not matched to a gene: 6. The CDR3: CASSRGGGAFF. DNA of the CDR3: TGTGCCAGCAGCAGAGGGGGCGGTGCTTTCTTT.

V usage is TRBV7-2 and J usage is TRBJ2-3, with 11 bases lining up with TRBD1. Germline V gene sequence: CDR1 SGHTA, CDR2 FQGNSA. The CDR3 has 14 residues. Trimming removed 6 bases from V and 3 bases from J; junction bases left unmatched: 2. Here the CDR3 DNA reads TGTGCCAGCAGGGGGGACAGGGGGACAGATACGCAGTATTTT. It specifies CASRGDRGTDTQYF.